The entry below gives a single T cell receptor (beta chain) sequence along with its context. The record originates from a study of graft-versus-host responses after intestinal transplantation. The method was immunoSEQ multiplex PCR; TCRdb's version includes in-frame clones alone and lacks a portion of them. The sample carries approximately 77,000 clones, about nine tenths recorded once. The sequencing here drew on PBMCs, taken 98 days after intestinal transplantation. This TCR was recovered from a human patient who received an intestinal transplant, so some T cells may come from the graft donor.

This chain's CDR3 is CASTPLDTSYGYTF. The CDR3 DNA reads as TGCGCCAGCACCCCATTGGACACCTCCTATGGCTACACCTTC. The chain recombines TRBV5-1 with TRBJ1-2; TRBD1 might be the D (5 bases). Trimming removed 6 bases from V and 4 bases from J, with 16 bases in between. This CDR3 has 14 amino acids. Germline V lookup: CDR1 SGHRS, CDR2 YFSETQ.